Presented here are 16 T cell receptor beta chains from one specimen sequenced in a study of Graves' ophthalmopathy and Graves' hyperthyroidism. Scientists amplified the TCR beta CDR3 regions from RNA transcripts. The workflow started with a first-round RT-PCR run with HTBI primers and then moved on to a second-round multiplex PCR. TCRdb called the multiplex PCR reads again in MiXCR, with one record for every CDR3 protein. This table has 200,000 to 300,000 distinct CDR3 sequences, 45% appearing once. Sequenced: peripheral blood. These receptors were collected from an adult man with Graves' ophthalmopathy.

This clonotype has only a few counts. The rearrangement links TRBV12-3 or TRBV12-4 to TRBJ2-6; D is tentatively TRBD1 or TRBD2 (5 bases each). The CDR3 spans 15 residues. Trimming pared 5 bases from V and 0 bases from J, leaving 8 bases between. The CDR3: CASSEGSSGANVLTF. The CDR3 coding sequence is TGTGCCAGCAGTGAGGGGAGCTCTGGGGCCAACGTCCTGACTTTC.

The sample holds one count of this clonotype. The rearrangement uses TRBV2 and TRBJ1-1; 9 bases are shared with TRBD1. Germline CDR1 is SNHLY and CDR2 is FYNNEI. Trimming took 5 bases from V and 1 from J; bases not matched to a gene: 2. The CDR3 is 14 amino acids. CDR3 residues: CASSTTGGNTEAFF. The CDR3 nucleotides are TGTGCCAGCAGTACGACAGGGGGGAACACTGAAGCTTTCTTT.

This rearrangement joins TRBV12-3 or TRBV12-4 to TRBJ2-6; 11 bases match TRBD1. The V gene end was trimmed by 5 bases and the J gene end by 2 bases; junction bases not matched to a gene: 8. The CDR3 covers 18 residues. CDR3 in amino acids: CASSHRDRGRAGANVLTF. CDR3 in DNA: TGTGCCAGCAGTCACCGGGACAGGGGGAGGGCTGGGGCCAACGTCCTGACTTTC.

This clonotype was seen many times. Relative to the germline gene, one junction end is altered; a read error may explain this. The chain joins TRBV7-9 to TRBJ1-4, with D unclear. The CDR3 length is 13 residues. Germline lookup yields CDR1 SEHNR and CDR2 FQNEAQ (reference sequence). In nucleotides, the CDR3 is TGTGCCACCAGCGTGGGCCCTAATGAAAAACTGTTTTTT. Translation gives CATSVGPNEKLFF.

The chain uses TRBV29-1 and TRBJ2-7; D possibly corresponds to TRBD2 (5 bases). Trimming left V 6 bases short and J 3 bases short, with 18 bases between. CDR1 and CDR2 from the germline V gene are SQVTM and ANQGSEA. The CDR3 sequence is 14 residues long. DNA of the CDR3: TGCAGCGTGTTGGCGGGCCAGGTGGGCTACGAGCAGTACTTC. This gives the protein CSVLAGQVGYEQYF.

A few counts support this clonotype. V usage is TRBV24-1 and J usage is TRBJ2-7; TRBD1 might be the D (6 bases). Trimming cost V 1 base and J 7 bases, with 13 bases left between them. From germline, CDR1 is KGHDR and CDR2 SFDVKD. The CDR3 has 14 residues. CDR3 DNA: TGTGCCACCAGTGATTTTTCCAGGGGAGAAGAGCAGTACTTC. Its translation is CATSDFSRGEEQYF.

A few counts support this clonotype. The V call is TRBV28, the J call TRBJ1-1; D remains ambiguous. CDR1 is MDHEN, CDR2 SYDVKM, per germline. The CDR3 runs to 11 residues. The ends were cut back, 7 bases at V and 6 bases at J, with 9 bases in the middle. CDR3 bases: TGTGCCAGCACCCTGGCCCCTGAAGCTTTCTTT. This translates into CASTLAPEAFF. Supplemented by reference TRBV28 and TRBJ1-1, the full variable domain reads DVKVTQSSRYLVKRTGEKVFLECVQDMDHENMFWYRQDPGLGLRLIYFSYDVKMKEKGDIPEGYSVSREKKERFSLILESASTNQTSMYLCASTLAPEAFFGQGTRLTVV.

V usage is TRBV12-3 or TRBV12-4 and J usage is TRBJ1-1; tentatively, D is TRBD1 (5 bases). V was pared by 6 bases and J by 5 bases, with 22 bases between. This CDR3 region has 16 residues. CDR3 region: CASSLASGERYTEAFF. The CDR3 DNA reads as TGTGCCAGCAGCCTAGCCTCGGGGGAGCGGTATACTGAAGCTTTCTTT.

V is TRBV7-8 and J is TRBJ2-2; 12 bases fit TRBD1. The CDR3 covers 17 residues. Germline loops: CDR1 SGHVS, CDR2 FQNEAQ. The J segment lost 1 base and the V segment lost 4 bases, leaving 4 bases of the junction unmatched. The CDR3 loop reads CASSYRDRGLNTGELFF. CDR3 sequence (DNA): TGTGCCAGCAGCTACCGGGACAGGGGGCTGAACACCGGGGAGCTGTTTTTT.

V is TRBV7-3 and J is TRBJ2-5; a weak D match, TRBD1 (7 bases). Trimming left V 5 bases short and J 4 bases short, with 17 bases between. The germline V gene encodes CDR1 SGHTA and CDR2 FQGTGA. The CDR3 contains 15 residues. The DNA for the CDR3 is TGTGCCAGCAGCCCAGGGGGGTGGGACGGAGAGACCCAGTACTTC. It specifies CASSPGGWDGETQYF.

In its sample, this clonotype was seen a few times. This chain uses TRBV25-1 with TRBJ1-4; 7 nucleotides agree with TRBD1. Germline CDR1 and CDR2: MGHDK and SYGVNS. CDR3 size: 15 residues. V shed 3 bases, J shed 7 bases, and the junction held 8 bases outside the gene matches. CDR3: CASSDVQGFTEKLFF. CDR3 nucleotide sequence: TGTGCCAGCAGTGACGTACAGGGGTTCACTGAAAAACTGTTTTTT.

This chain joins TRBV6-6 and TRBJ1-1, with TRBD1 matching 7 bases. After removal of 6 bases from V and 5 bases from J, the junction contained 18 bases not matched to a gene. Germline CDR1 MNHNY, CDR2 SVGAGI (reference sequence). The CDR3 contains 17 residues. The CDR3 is CASSRGAGGRKGTEAFF. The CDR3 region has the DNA TGTGCCAGCAGCCGTGGGGCAGGGGGTAGAAAGGGAACTGAAGCTTTCTTT.

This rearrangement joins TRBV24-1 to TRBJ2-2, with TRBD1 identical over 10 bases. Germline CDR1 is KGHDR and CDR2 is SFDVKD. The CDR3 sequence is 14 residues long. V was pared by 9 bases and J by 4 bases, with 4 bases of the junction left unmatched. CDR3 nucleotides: TGTGCCACCGGACAGGGGGTTCGCACCGGGGAGCTGTTTTTT. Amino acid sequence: CATGQGVRTGELFF.

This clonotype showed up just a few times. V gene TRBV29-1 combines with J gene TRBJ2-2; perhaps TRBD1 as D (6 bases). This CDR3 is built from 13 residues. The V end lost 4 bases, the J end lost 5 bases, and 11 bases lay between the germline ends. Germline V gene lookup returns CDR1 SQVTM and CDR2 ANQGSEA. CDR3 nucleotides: TGCAGCGTTGTATCACAGGGTACCGGGGAGCTGTTTTTT. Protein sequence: CSVVSQGTGELFF.

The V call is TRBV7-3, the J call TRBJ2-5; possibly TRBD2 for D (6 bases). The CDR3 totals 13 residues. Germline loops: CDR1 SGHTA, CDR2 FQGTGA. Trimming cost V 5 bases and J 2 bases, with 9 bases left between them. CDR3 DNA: TGTGCCAGCAGCCGCGGGACTCAAGAGACCCAGTACTTC. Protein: CASSRGTQETQYF.

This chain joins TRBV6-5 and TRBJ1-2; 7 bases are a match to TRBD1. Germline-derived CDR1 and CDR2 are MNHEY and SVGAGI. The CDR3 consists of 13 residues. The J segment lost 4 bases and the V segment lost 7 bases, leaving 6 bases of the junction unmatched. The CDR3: CASTIGDSYGYTF. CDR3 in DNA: TGTGCCAGCACCATAGGGGACAGCTATGGCTACACCTTC.